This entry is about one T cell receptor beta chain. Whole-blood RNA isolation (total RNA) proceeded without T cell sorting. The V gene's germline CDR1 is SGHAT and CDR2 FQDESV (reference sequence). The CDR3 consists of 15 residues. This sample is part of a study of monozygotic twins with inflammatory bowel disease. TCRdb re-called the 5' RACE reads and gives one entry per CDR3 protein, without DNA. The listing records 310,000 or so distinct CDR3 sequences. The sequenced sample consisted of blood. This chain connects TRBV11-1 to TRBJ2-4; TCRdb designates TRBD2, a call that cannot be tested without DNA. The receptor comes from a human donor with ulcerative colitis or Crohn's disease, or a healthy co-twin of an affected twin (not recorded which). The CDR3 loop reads CASSNLRKRGNIQYF.